Below, 14 T cell receptor beta chains from the same sample are listed, as sequenced in a study of control samples from healthy donors and cancer patients. Sequenced by immunoSEQ multiplex PCR; TCRdb stores in-frame clones only, minus some. The table includes 250,000 to 300,000 clones, approximately 80% detected once. Sequencing used PBMCs. These receptors came from a woman aged 55-69 years with lung cancer.

The V gene is TRBV16, the J gene TRBJ1-1; perhaps TRBD1 as D (5 bases). The V gene lost 2 bases and the J gene lost 10 bases, with 11 bases spanning the gap. CDR3 length: 12 residues. CDR1 KGHSY and CDR2 FQNENV come from the germline V gene. CDR3 loop: CASSQPAGIAFF. The CDR3 DNA reads TGTGCCAGCAGCCAACCCGCAGGGATAGCTTTCTTT. Full variable domain (missing parts from reference TRBV16 and TRBJ1-1): GEEVAQTPKHLVRGEGQKAKLYCAPIKGHSYVFWYQQVLKNEFKFLISFQNENVFDETGMPKERFSAKCLPNSPCSLEIQATKLEDSAVYFCASSQPAGIAFFGQGTRLTVV.

Here the CDR3 reads CASSLGTSGAYNEQFF. The CDR3 DNA follows: TGCGCCAGCAGCCTCGGGACTAGCGGAGCCTACAATGAGCAGTTCTTC. The rearrangement joins TRBV4-1 to TRBJ2-1, with TRBD2 matching over 11 bases. With V trimmed by 4 bases and J by 2 bases, 4 bases remained unmatched. Germline CDR1 is MGHRA and CDR2 is YSYEKL. CDR3 size: 16 residues.

In this sample, this clone turned up once. The chain uses TRBV5-1 and TRBJ1-4; D perhaps matches TRBD1 (5 bases). This CDR3 has 15 residues. CDR1 is SGHRS, CDR2 YFSETQ, per germline. V dropped 4 bases and J dropped 4 bases, with 14 bases sitting between them. In nucleotides, the CDR3 is TGCGCCAGCAGCCCCCTGGGGCAGGGTAATGAAAAACTGTTTTTT. This codes for CASSPLGQGNEKLFF.

This clone was detected only once. A much larger clone is a single base away; this may be a read error. The same CDR3 can be traced to other DNA sequences in this sample. The chain has TRBV9 and TRBJ1-1; D is uncertain. V was clipped by 0 bases and J by 3 bases, with 12 bases between them. Germline CDR1 and CDR2: SGDLS and YYNGEE. The CDR3 sequence is 15 residues long. CDR3 sequence (DNA): TGTGCCAGCAGCGTAGGGGGTTACGGAGACACTGAAGCTTTCTTT. It encodes CASSVGGYGDTEAFF.

CDR3 residues: CASRGDRLNTEAFF. The CDR3 nucleotides are TGTGCCAGCCGCGGAGACAGATTGAACACTGAAGCTTTCTTT. This chain uses TRBV28 with TRBJ1-1; possible D gene TRBD1, 5 bases. V lost 8 bases and J lost 0, with 13 bases in between. The CDR3 runs to 14 residues. CDR1 and CDR2 (germline): MDHEN, SYDVKM.

This rearrangement joins TRBV28 to TRBJ1-5, with D maybe TRBD1 (5 bases). Trimming took off 0 bases at V and 2 bases at J, with 11 bases between the two ends. Germline CDR1 and CDR2: MDHEN and SYDVKM. This CDR3 region has 16 residues. The CDR3 loop reads CASSLWVRGGNQPQHF. As DNA, the CDR3 is TGTGCCAGCAGTTTATGGGTCCGAGGGGGCAATCAGCCCCAGCATTTT.

This chain connects TRBV9 to TRBJ2-5, with D perhaps assigned TRBD1 or TRBD2 (6 bases each). With 1 base removed from V and 4 bases from J, the gap between germline ends came to 14 bases. Per germline, CDR1 SGDLS and CDR2 YYNGEE. This CDR3 region has 15 residues. In DNA form, the CDR3 reads TGTGCCAGCAGCGTATGGGGAGAGGGGGGAGAGACCCAGTACTTC. This codes for CASSVWGEGGETQYF.

CDR3 nucleotides: TGTGCCAGCAGTGGTACCGGGACCCGGGCATACGGCTACACCTTC. It encodes CASSGTGTRAYGYTF. The chain employs TRBV28 and TRBJ1-2, with D possibly matching TRBD1 (5 bases). V was shortened by 5 bases and J by 8 bases, with 21 bases between the two germline ends. Germline lookup yields CDR1 MDHEN and CDR2 SYDVKM. This CDR3 is built from 15 residues.

The V call is TRBV5-1, the J call TRBJ2-5; 7 bases align to TRBD1. CDR1 is SGHRS, CDR2 YFSETQ, per germline. With 4 bases clipped from V and 2 bases from J, the junction kept 5 bases outside the gene matches. This CDR3 spans 14 amino acids. The CDR3 DNA sequence: TGCGCCAGCAGCAATGGGGACAGACAAGAGACCCAGTACTTC. Translated, it gives CASSNGDRQETQYF. Supplemented by reference TRBV5-1 and TRBJ2-5, the full variable domain reads KAGVTQTPRYLIKTRGQQVTLSCSPISGHRSVSWYQQTPGQGLQFLFEYFSETQRNKGNFPGRFSGRQFSNSRSEMNVSTLELGDSALYLCASSNGDRQETQYFGPGTRLLVL.

The V call is TRBV23-1, the J call TRBJ2-1, with 7 bases that match TRBD1. TRBV23-1 is treated as an ORF (open reading frame) with a function not yet certain. There are 15 residues in the CDR3. Germline trimming cut 4 bases from V and 3 bases from J; bases unmatched to any gene: 6. CDR3 region: CASSPIRTGYNEQFF. Written as DNA, the CDR3 is TGCGCCAGCAGTCCGATCCGGACAGGCTACAATGAGCAGTTCTTC.

This sequence joins TRBV7-3 and TRBJ2-1; D may correspond to TRBD1 or TRBD2 (5 bases each). This CDR3 contains 17 residues. V lost 5 bases, J lost 1 base, and 18 bases lay in between. The germline CDR1 and CDR2 sequences are SGHTA and FQGTGA. The CDR3 spells CASSPTMGERSYNEQFF. The DNA of the CDR3 is TGTGCCAGCAGCCCAACCATGGGGGAGAGATCCTACAATGAGCAGTTCTTC.

This chain connects TRBV15 to TRBJ2-5; D possibly corresponds to TRBD2 (6 bases). The CDR3 spans 12 residues. V was cut by 5 bases and J by 5 bases, with 9 bases left in between. Germline lookup yields CDR1 LNHNV and CDR2 YYDKDF (reference sequence). The DNA of the CDR3 is TGTGCCACCAGCGGAGGGTGGGAGACCCAGTACTTC. This sequence encodes CATSGGWETQYF. Based on the CDR3 plus reference TRBV15 and TRBJ2-5, the full variable domain is DAMVIQNPRYQVTQFGKPVTLSCSQTLNHNVMYWYQQKSSQAPKLLFHYYDKDFNNEADTPDNFQSRRPNTSFCFLDIRSPGLGDTAMYLCATSGGWETQYFGPGTRLLVL.

The gene calls are TRBV2 and TRBJ1-2; 11 nucleotides agree with TRBD1. V was pared by 8 bases and J by 7 bases, with 15 bases of the junction left unmatched. The CDR3 contains 16 residues. The germline CDR1 and CDR2 sequences are SNHLY and FYNNEI. Written as DNA, the CDR3 is TGTGCCAGCTTCCGGACAGGGGGCGAAGGAAACACTGGCTACACCTTC. Its translation: CASFRTGGEGNTGYTF.

CDR3 sequence: CASSQEFGGGAYEQYF. The DNA for the CDR3 is TGTGCCAGCAGCCAAGAGTTCGGCGGGGGGGCCTACGAGCAGTACTTC. J is TRBJ2-7 and V is TRBV4-2; 9 nucleotides line up with TRBD2. The CDR3 consists of 16 residues. With V trimmed by 0 bases and J by 2 bases, 5 bases remained unmatched. Germline V CDR1 and CDR2: LGHNA, YNFKEQ.